Following are 15 T cell receptor beta chains from one sample sequenced in a study of shared clonotypes between healthy human individuals. Here immunoSEQ multiplex PCR was the method, and the copy in TCRdb shows in-frame clones only, minus some. Among over a million clones listed, roughly 74% were seen once. Specimen: memory CD4+ T cells from PBMCs. The subset was: CD45RA-negative fraction. The source is a man between 18 and 29 years old in good health. Some clones in this sample may be carry-over from other donors' samples.

This clone showed up just a few times. This chain joins TRBV6-5 and TRBJ2-5, with a tentative D call TRBD2 (6 bases). Per the germline V gene, CDR1 is MNHEY and CDR2 is SVGAGI. The CDR3 covers 15 residues. Trimming stripped 8 bases from V and 1 base from J, with 17 bases between. The CDR3 coding sequence is TGTGCCAGCGGGCCGTCGGGACTCCCCCAAGAGACCCAGTACTTC. Protein product: CASGPSGLPQETQYF.

The V call is TRBV30, the J call TRBJ2-1; D is possibly TRBD1 or TRBD2 (5 bases each). This CDR3 has 17 residues. Per the germline V gene, CDR1 is GTSNPN and CDR2 is SVGIG (reference sequence). V was cut by 2 bases and J by 5 bases, with 22 bases left in between. CDR3 coding DNA: TGTGCCTGGAGTCGAGGGGTGGCGGGCCAAAGGGACAATGAGCAGTTCTTC. Residues: CAWSRGVAGQRDNEQFF.

The J gene is TRBJ1-3, the V gene TRBV5-6, with 8 bases lining up with TRBD1. Germline V gene data show CDR1 as SGHDT and CDR2 as YYEEEE. This CDR3 contains 16 residues. The V and J ends lost 4 bases and 0 bases, in that order; junction bases with no gene match: 6. The CDR3 DNA follows: TGTGCCAGCAGCGGGACAGGCCATAACTCTGGAAACACCATATATTTT. Its protein product is CASSGTGHNSGNTIYF.

J is TRBJ2-3 and V is TRBV7-9; D unresolved. The CDR3 has 11 amino acids. The germline V gene has CDR1 SEHNR and CDR2 FQNEAQ (reference sequence). V was shortened by 8 bases and J by 6 bases, with 9 bases between the two germline ends. CDR3 coding DNA: TGTGCCAGCCGAGATGCGGATACGCAGTATTTT. Residues: CASRDADTQYF. Based on the CDR3 plus reference TRBV7-9 and TRBJ2-3, the full variable domain is DTGVSQNPRHKITKRGQNVTFRCDPISEHNRLYWYRQTLGQGPEFLTYFQNEAQLEKSRLLSDRFSAERPKGSFSTLEIQRTEQGDSAMYLCASRDADTQYFGPGTRLTVL.

This rearrangement joins TRBV28 to TRBJ2-1; 12 bases line up with TRBD2. The CDR3 is 15 residues long. Trimming removed 6 bases from V and 8 bases from J; junction bases left unmatched: 8. Germline CDR1 is MDHEN and CDR2 is SYDVKM. CDR3 sequence (DNA): TGTGCCAGCAGCCCGACTAGCGGGAGAGTCTATGAGCAGTTCTTC. This translates into CASSPTSGRVYEQFF.

This clone was observed a few times. This chain uses TRBV30 with TRBJ1-4; possible D gene TRBD1, 5 bases. The CDR3 covers 12 residues. V gave up 1 base and J gave up 8 bases, with 8 bases separating them. Per germline, CDR1 GTSNPN and CDR2 SVGIG (reference sequence). The CDR3 DNA follows: TGTGCCTGGAGTGGCGGGGACGAAAAACTGTTTTTT. Amino acids: CAWSGGDEKLFF.

To note about this clone: A far larger clone is one base from this, pointing to a likely read error. The chain carries TRBV27 and TRBJ1-4; 8 positions agree with TRBD1. Germline V gives CDR1 MNHEY, CDR2 SMNVEV (reference sequence). CDR3 length: 14 amino acids. DNA of the CDR3: TGTGCCAGCAGCAGACAGGGGCCCAATGAAAAACTGCTTTTT. It yields the protein CASSRQGPNEKLLF.

This clone has just one count. J is TRBJ1-4 and V is TRBV18, with 7 positions matching TRBD1. Germline V gene sequence: CDR1 KGHSH, CDR2 LQKENI. The CDR3 runs 13 residues. The J segment lost 11 bases and the V segment lost 6 bases, leaving 9 bases of the junction unmatched. CDR3 protein: CASSRDPGGKLFF. The DNA of the CDR3 is TGTGCCAGCTCTCGTGATCCAGGGGGGAAACTGTTTTTT.

V and J are TRBV2 and TRBJ2-5, with 9 bases lining up with TRBD1. The V gene's germline CDR1 is SNHLY and CDR2 FYNNEI. CDR3 length: 16 residues. The V segment lost 6 bases and the J segment 4 bases; nucleotides outside the gene matches: 12. The CDR3 DNA follows: TGTGCCAGCAGGGGTTTTAGGACAGGGGAGACAGAGACCCAGTACTTC. Its protein is CASRGFRTGETETQYF.

For this clone: The junction departs from the called germline gene at one end, perhaps through a read error. The chain couples TRBV15 to TRBJ2-2; 12 bases align to TRBD1. The CDR3 has 18 residues. The germline CDR1 and CDR2 sequences are LNHNV and YYDKDF (reference sequence). DNA of the CDR3: TGTGCCACCAGCAGGGGGGACAGGGGGCGCGTCGGCGCCGGGAAGCTGTTTTTT. This sequence encodes CATSRGDRGRVGAGKLFF.

V is TRBV9 and J is TRBJ2-2, with 7 bases fitting TRBD1. Germline V gene sequence: CDR1 SGDLS, CDR2 YYNGEE. With 3 bases clipped from V and 1 base from J, the junction kept 6 bases outside the gene matches. The CDR3 runs 16 residues. The CDR3 sequence: CASSAFRTGNTGELFF. DNA for the CDR3: TGTGCCAGCAGCGCCTTCAGGACAGGGAACACCGGGGAGCTGTTTTTT.

This clone was counted a single time. The chain employs TRBV9 and TRBJ1-2; possible D gene TRBD1, 5 bases. The CDR3 extends over 15 amino acids. Germline loops: CDR1 SGDLS, CDR2 YYNGEE. The germline V and J ends were trimmed by 0 bases and 4 bases, with 13 bases remaining between them. This CDR3 is CASSVEGTVGYGYTF. The CDR3 nucleotides are TGTGCCAGCAGCGTAGAGGGGACCGTGGGCTATGGCTACACCTTC.

The chain has TRBV7-9 and TRBJ2-1, with D tentatively TRBD1 (6 bases). Trimming took off 4 bases at V and 7 bases at J, with 8 bases between the two ends. The CDR3 totals 12 residues. Germline V gives CDR1 SEHNR, CDR2 FQNEAQ (reference sequence). CDR3 protein: CASSYRANEQFF. CDR3 bases: TGTGCCAGCAGCTACAGGGCGAATGAGCAGTTCTTC.

The rearrangement links TRBV6-1 to TRBJ2-1, with a weak D call TRBD1 (7 bases). Germline loops: CDR1 MNHNS, CDR2 SASEGT. The CDR3 is 16 amino acids. Trimming stripped 2 bases from V and 4 bases from J, with 15 bases between. The CDR3 region is CASSEMEGATYNEQFF. The CDR3 DNA reads TGTGCCAGCAGTGAAATGGAGGGGGCGACTTACAATGAGCAGTTCTTC.

This chain links TRBV7-2 with TRBJ2-5; tentatively, D is TRBD2 (7 bases). This CDR3 is 16 amino acids long. The germline V gene encodes CDR1 SGHTA and CDR2 FQGNSA. V was pared by 0 bases and J by 8 bases, with 19 bases between. CDR3 loop: CASSLAGASGTSTQYF. The DNA of the CDR3 is TGTGCCAGCAGCTTAGCGGGGGCTAGCGGAACTAGTACCCAGTACTTC.